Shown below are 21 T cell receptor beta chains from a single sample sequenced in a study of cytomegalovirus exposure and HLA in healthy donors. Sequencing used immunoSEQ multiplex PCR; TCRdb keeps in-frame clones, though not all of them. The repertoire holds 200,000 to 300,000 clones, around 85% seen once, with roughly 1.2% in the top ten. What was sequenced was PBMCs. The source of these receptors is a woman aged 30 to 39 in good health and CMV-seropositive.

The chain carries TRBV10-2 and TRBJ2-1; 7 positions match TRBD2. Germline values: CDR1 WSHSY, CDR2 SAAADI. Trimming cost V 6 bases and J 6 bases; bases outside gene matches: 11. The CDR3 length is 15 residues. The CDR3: CASSPSSGSRNEQFF. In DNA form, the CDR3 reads TGCGCCAGCAGCCCTTCTAGCGGATCACGCAATGAGCAGTTCTTC.

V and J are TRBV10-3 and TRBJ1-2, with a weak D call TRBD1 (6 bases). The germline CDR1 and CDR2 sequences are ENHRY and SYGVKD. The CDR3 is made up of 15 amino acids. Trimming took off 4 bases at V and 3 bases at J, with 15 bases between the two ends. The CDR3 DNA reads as TGTGCCATCAGTGGAACAGGGTTCTCGGACTATGGCTACACCTTC. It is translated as CAISGTGFSDYGYTF.

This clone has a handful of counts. The CDR3 sequence is CASSSGLPGELFF. CDR3 nucleotide sequence: TGTGCCAGCAGTTCGGGACTTCCTGGGGAGCTGTTTTTT. This chain connects TRBV27 to TRBJ2-2; D possibly corresponds to TRBD2 (6 bases). The CDR3 has 13 amino acids. Per the germline V gene, CDR1 is MNHEY and CDR2 is SMNVEV (reference sequence). V lost 4 bases, J lost 8 bases, and 11 bases lay in between.

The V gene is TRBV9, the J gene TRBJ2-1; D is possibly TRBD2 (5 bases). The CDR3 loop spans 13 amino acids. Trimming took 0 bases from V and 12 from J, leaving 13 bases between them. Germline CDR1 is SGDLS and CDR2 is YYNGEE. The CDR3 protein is CASSVVSSSGQFF. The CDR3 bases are TGTGCCAGCAGCGTAGTTTCGTCCAGCGGGCAGTTCTTC.

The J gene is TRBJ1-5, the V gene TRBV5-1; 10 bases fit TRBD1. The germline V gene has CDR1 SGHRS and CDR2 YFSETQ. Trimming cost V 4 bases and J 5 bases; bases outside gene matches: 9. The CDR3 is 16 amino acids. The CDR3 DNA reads TGCGCCAGCAGCCGAGGGACAGGGGAGCCCTATCAGCCCCAGCATTTT. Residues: CASSRGTGEPYQPQHF.

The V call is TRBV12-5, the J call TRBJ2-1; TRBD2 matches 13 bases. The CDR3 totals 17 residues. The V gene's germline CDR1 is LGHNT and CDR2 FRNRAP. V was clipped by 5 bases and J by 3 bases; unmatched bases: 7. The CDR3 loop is CASGTGLAGALYNEQFF. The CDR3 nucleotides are TGTGCTAGTGGTACCGGACTAGCGGGAGCCCTCTACAATGAGCAGTTCTTC. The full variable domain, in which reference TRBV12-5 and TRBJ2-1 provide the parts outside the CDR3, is DARVTQTPRHKVTEMGQEVTMRCQPILGHNTVFWYRQTMMQGLELLAYFRNRAPLDDSGMPKDRFSAEMPDATLATLKIQPSEPRDSAVYFCASGTGLAGALYNEQFFGPGTRLTVL.

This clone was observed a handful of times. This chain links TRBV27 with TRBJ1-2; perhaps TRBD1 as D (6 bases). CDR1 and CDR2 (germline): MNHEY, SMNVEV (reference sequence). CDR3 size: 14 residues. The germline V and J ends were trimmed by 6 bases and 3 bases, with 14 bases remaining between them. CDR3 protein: CASRLRTGYYGYTF. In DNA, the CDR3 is TGTGCCAGCAGACTAAGAACAGGGTACTATGGCTACACCTTC.

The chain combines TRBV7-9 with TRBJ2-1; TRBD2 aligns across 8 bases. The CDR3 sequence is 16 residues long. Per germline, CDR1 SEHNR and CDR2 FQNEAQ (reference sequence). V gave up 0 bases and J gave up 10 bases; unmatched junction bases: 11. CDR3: CASSLAPGLVRVEQFF. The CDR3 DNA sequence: TGTGCCAGCAGCTTAGCCCCGGGACTAGTTCGAGTCGAGCAGTTCTTC.

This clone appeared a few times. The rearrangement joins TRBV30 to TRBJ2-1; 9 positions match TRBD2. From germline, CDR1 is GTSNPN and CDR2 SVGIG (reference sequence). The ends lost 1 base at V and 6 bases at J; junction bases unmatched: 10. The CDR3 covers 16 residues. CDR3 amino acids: CAWSGVRGRASNEQFF. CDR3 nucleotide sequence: TGTGCCTGGAGTGGGGTTCGCGGGAGGGCTAGCAATGAGCAGTTCTTC.

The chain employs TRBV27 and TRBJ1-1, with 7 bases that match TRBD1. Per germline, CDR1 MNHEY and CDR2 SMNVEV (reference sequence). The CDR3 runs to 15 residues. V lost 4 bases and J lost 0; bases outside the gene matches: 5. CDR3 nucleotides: TGTGCCAGCAGTTATACAGGACAGGTGAACACTGAAGCTTTCTTT. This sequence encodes CASSYTGQVNTEAFF.

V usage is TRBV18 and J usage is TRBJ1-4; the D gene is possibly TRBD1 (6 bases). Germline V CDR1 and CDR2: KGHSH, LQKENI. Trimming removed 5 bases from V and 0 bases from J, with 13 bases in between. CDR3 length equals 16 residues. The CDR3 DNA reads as TGTGCCAGCTCAGTAGGACAGAGCTCAACTAATGAAAAACTGTTTTTT. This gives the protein CASSVGQSSTNEKLFF.

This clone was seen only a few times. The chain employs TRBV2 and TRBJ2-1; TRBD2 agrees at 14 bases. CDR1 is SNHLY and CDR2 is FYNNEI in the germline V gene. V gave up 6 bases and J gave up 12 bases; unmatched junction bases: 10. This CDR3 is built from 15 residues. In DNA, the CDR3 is TGTGCCAGCAGAACTCCGGGACTAGCGGGAGTTCGGCAGTTCTTC. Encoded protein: CASRTPGLAGVRQFF.

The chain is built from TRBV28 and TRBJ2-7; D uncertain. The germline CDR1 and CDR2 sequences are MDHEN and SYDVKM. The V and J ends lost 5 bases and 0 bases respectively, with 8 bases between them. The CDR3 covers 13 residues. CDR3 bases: TGTGCCAGCAGTCACCAGGTCTCCTACGAGCAGTACTTC. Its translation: CASSHQVSYEQYF.

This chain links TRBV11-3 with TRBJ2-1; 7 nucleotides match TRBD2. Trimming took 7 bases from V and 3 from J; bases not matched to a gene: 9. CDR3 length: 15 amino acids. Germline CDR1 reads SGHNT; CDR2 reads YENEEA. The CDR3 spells CASKALSGFYNEQFF. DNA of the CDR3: TGTGCCAGCAAAGCGCTTAGCGGGTTCTACAATGAGCAGTTCTTC.

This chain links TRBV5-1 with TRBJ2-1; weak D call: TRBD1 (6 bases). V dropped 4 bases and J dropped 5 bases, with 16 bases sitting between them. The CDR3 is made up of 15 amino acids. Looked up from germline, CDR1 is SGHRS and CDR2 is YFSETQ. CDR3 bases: TGCGCCAGCAGCAATCTAGGTGGACAGAACAATGAGCAGTTCTTC. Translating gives CASSNLGGQNNEQFF.

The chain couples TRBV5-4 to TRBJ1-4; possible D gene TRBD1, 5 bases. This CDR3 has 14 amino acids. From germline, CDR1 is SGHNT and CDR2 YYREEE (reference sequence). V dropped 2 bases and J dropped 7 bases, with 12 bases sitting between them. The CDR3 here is CASSLRQGGEKLFF. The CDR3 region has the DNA TGTGCCAGCAGCTTAAGGCAGGGAGGTGAAAAACTGTTTTTT.

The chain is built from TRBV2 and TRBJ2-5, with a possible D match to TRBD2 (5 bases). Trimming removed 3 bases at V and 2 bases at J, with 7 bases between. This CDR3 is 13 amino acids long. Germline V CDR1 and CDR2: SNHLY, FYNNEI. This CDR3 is CASSDGGQETQYF. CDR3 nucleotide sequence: TGTGCCAGCAGTGATGGAGGACAAGAGACCCAGTACTTC.

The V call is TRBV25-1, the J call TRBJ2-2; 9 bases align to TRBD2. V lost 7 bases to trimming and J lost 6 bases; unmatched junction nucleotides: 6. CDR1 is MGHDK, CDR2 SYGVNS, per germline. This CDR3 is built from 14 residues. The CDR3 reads CASTGTSFPGELFF. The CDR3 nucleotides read TGTGCCAGCACTGGGACTAGCTTTCCCGGGGAGCTGTTTTTT.

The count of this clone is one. CDR3 nucleotide sequence: TGTGCCAGCAGCTTAGGCACCGGACAGGGAATTCCCTACGAGCAGTACTTC. This codes for CASSLGTGQGIPYEQYF. This chain uses TRBV5-8 with TRBJ2-7; 8 nucleotides line up with TRBD1. CDR3 length equals 17 residues. Per the germline V gene, CDR1 is SGHTS and CDR2 is YDEGEE. After removal of 2 bases from V and 2 bases from J, the junction contained 12 bases not matched to a gene.

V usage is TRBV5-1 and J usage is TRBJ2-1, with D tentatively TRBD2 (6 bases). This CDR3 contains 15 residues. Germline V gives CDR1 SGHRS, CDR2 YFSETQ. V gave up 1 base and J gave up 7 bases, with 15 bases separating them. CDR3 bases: TGCGCCAGCAGCTTGCCCGGGAGCCCTGGGAATGAGCAGTTCTTC. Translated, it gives CASSLPGSPGNEQFF.

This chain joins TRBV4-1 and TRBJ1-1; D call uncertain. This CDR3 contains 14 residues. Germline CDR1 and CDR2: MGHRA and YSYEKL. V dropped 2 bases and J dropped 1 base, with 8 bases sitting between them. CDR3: CASSQNGPNTEAFF. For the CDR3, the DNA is TGCGCCAGCAGCCAAAACGGTCCGAACACTGAAGCTTTCTTT.